Reported below is one T cell receptor (beta chain). The data were obtained in a study of blood T cell repertoires in COVID-19. About the research overall: Samples taken during acute and convalescent COVID-19 were collected in the United States, Italy and Spain.

TCRdb's table, derived via immunoSEQ multiplex PCR, lists solely in-frame clones and lacks some. The sample consists of some 140,000 clones, around four fifths of them appearing once. CDR3 size: 16 residues. CDR1 and CDR2 (germline): KGHDR, SFDVKD. The V end was cut by 0 bases, the J end by 2 bases, with 9 bases between. This chain links TRBV24-1 with TRBJ2-2; D is perhaps TRBD2 (5 bases). The receptor was isolated from a man aged 60-69 years who had recovered from COVID-19. The material sequenced was peripheral blood. The CDR3 DNA follows: TGTGCCACCAGTGATTTGCACCGGGATAACACCGGGGAGCTGTTTTTT. Protein sequence: CATSDLHRDNTGELFF.